This T cell receptor (beta chain) was sequenced during a study of cytomegalovirus exposure and HLA in healthy donors (dated by TCRdb to about 2017). The study in broad terms: According to an earlier analysis of several hundred of the donors, 150 million to 200 million T cells yielded some 110 million unique TCR beta sequences and 276 Gb of sequence data. Class I and class II HLA loci were covered by the typing at four-digit resolution. The study aimed to test whether signatures of past pathogen exposure could be identified by cataloging public T cell receptors. A later analysis re-examined previously published TCR beta repertoires from hundreds of donors and added high-resolution HLA genotyping to investigate patterns of TCR occurrence. The genetic ancestry cluster associated with self-reported Caucasian donors included around four fifths of the 300 to 400 genotyped donors. Across roughly 420 genotyped donors of the cohort, an average of about 240,000 unique TCR beta nucleotide sequences per donor were sequenced, and 15% to 20% of those sequences were non-productive. Rather than using new phenotypic data, the later analysis identified candidate immune exposures from TCR beta sequences and from how often those sequences occurred across donors. The study combined high-throughput TCR immunosequencing, statistical association of individual TCRs with disease status, and machine learning to predict cytomegalovirus infection status. Typing coverage varied by locus: 629-630 donors for A, B, C, DRB1 and DQB1; approximately 560 for DQA1; some 610 for DPA1; about 450 for DPB1. A later genetic analysis used genome-wide SNP genotypes for about 60% of the roughly 700 donors, treating that subset as a discovery cohort. A separate validation cohort of approximately 120 different subjects was used in addition to the 666-subject first cohort. Donor age, sex, ethnicity and CMV serostatus were compiled alongside the repertoire data. An early release covering over 500 HLA-typed donors comprised about 300 gigabases of sequencing data and roughly 86 million unique TCR sequences. Because of strong linkage in the cohort, a handful of DR-DQ haplotypes were treated as single units for association and clustering. All discovery cohort repertoires had been generated using a single sequencing platform. In an earlier analysis of 587 of the donors, high-throughput TCR beta sequencing was used to judge whether each TCR beta V gene segment behaved as functional or pseudogenic. Using immunosequencing, the study profiled T cell repertoires from fewer than 850 subjects and related those repertoires to cytomegalovirus serostatus. General conclusions and limits of the study: The presence/absence analyses assumed that sequencing depth was roughly uniform across donors, and that assumption may not be true. A later analysis reported that several top co-occurrence clusters appeared linked to parvovirus B19, influenza, CMV and Epstein-Barr virus. At a false discovery rate of 0.05, a later analysis linked under 20,000 TCR beta sequences to specific HLA alleles. The only immune exposure information available for the cohort was CMV serostatus. In a later analysis, TCR association rates were found to vary across HLA loci, with the most associated TCRs seen for DRB1 alleles and the fewest for HLA-C alleles. Because HLA typing was unavailable for some donors at each locus, only the typed subset was used in association tests. A further reported finding was that TCR beta sequences accurately predicted the HLA-A and HLA-B alleles for most subjects in the first cohort. A later genetic analysis reported fewer N-insertions in productive TCRs among donors in an Asian-associated ancestry cluster than the approximately 670-donor mean. In the study, 150 to 200 TCR beta chains were listed as associated with cytomegalovirus. Linkage disequilibrium might explain the correlated functional status among segregating V segments, but an unknown experimental factor could not be ruled out. In a later analysis, HLA-associated TCR beta chains showed more clonal expansion and lower generation probabilities than non-associated chains that were equally common. It was suggested by the authors that the approach could potentially be generalized to other disease states and immunological phenotypes. An association between a missense DCLRE1C variant and V-gene and J-gene trimming of TCR beta chains was found in a later genetic analysis and replicated in an independent cohort. A later analysis found that most CMV-associated TCR beta chains appeared HLA-restricted, with HLA associations seemingly driven largely by CMV exposure. In vitro tests confirmed that a few of the cytomegalovirus-associated TCR beta chains recognize cytomegalovirus antigens. Because counts were too low, around 18 rarely observed V segments, including chromosome 9 orphons, were left out of the earlier analysis of roughly 600 of the donors. Because the 87-base-pair reads could not distinguish some IMGT-functional V segments, including TRBV6-2 and TRBV6-3, those segments were excluded. When HLA alleles, especially DR and DQ, strongly co-occurred, TCR associations were difficult to assign to individual alleles. In an earlier analysis of approximately 590 of the donors, most TCR beta V segments were observed in productive rearrangements about 90% or about 30% of the time, broadly matching IMGT annotations. The classifier was reported to diagnose cytomegalovirus status with high specificity and sensitivity in both the original cohort and the validation cohort. The sequencing pipeline was judged likely to have produced a cluster of highly shared sequence variants as a technical artifact. Only TCR beta chains were sequenced in this cohort, and the absence of alpha or paired-chain data limited detectable features. While some public TCRs were present in many individuals, most TCR sequences turned up only very rarely across donors.

Of note for this clone: Its antigen has not been determined. Base qualities were left out, and no much larger clone turns up one base away.

Library preparation was by the immunoSEQ multiplex PCR assay. For the multiplex PCR, a mixture combining 60 forward primers for TCR Vbeta segments and 13 reverse primers for TCR Jbeta segments was used. Amplification of the CDR3 region of rearranged TCR beta genes was performed with a multiplex PCR assay on genomic DNA. The Illumina HiSeq System was used to sequence the amplified TCR beta libraries as 87-base-pair reads. In the paper's pipeline: Across the 500 to 700 repertoires, a later analysis counted about 81 million unique TCR beta chains, around 10 million of which were shared by at least two donors. To remove PCR and sequencing errors, raw reads were error-corrected and collapsed into unique sequences using a nearest-neighbor algorithm that merged closely related sequences. V, D and J gene segments were assigned by aligning CDR3 sequences to IMGT reference sequences. Each retained sequence needed at least a six-nucleotide match to both a V gene segment and a J gene segment. A rearrangement counted as productive if the CDR3 had no stop codons and remained in frame with V and J, and every other rearrangement counted as non-productive. Following IMGT convention, CDR3 was defined as the stretch from the second conserved V-encoded cysteine up to the conserved J-encoded phenylalanine. In an earlier analysis of roughly 610 of the donors, sequences lacking an unambiguous match to a single V gene segment were excluded. In an earlier analysis of a few hundred of the donors, a V segment was called functional when productive rearrangements were above 56.7%, and segregating when the standard deviation between donors exceeded 5%. To diagnose cytomegalovirus status from the catalog of TCR beta chain sequences, a statistical classification framework was built. In a later analysis, TCR nucleotide sequences were compared against IMGT/GENE-DB human TR gene sequences so that V and J genes could be assigned. A later analysis assigned CDR3 sequences and most-parsimonious VDJ recombination scenarios with the TCRdist pipeline. In a later analysis, every TCR beta chain was defined by the combination of its CDR3 amino acid sequence and its V-gene family, and reads without a unique V-gene family were dropped. In a later analysis, fewer than 600 highly shared, low-generation-probability nucleotide sequences were removed to address suspected cross-contamination and a sequencing artifact. In a later analysis, a clonal expansion index for each public chain was calculated from normalized within-repertoire ranks of inferred template counts. In a later analysis, generation probabilities were computed with a VDJ recombination model fitted to out-of-frame rearrangements, and the resulting probabilities were checked against IGoR. A later analysis scored TCR-TCR, TCR-HLA and TCR-CMV co-occurrence with hypergeometric tests, applying a repertoire-size bias correction to TCR pairs. A later analysis estimated false discovery rates by permuting HLA or CMV assignments 20 times. In a later analysis, co-occurring TCRs were grouped using DBSCAN, and TCRdist sequence similarity was added for clustering within HLA-allele-positive subsets. For co-occurrence clustering, repertoires with fewer than 30,000 or more than 120,000 public chains were excluded, along with 5 or 6 repertoires with anomalous nucleotide sharing. The table was pulled from immuneACCESS by TCRdb, which kept in-frame rearrangements only. Such tables lose some clones; where checked, under half of the loss comes from unresolved V genes, and the rest has no known cause. V, J and clone size were drawn from that table, and D and trimming were deduced from the DNA. This sample gives 150,000 or so clones in total; around 74% of them show up just once. Of the sample, about 1.3% falls within the top ten clones.

The cohort was made up of 500 to 850 healthy bone marrow donors. All cohort members were sampled while nominally healthy, although unrecorded immune exposures were likely present. The donor tested CMV seronegative, placing the donor among the 350 or so seronegative members of the cohort. A peripheral blood sample was provided by each donor, and peripheral blood mononuclear cells were used for TCR beta sequencing. Genomic DNA extraction from the blood cell samples was performed with the Qiagen DNeasy Blood Extraction Kit. For CDR1 and CDR2, the germline V gene (reference sequence) lists PRHDT and FYEKMQ. Trimming takes 1 base from V and 5 bases from J, and the germline ends sit 3 bases apart. The CDR3 sequence holds 12 residues, the cysteine and phenylalanine included. Here the CDR3 DNA is all that survives: 36 bases in frame from base 1.

The receptor's source is a woman aged 25 to 39 in good health and CMV-seronegative. Sequenced: PBMCs. Here the chain combines TRBV13 and TRBJ1-3, with the identity of the D gene unclear. The CDR3 protein is CASSLARNTIYF. The nucleotide sequence reads as follows: TGTGCCAGCAGCTTAGCCAGAAACACCATATATTTT.